This T cell receptor (beta chain) was sequenced in a study of cytomegalovirus exposure and HLA in healthy donors. Findings and caveats of the study: Earlier analysis looked at TCR beta V segments, and most were productive about 90% or about 30% of the time.

The study ran its PCR with 60 Vbeta and 13 Jbeta primers. Here immunoSEQ multiplex PCR was the method, and the copy in TCRdb shows in-frame clones only, minus some. The profile shows 150,000 to 200,000 clones, roughly 86% of them singletons. With respect to this clone: Its matching antigen is unknown.

The receptor's source is a woman aged 18 to 35 in good health and CMV-seronegative. Sequences were obtained from PBMCs.

The chain's CDR3 is CASSSRQGLQVGQPQHF. The CDR3 region has the DNA TGTGCCAGCAGTTCCAGACAGGGACTTCAGGTCGGTCAGCCCCAGCATTTT. The rearrangement joins TRBV27 to TRBJ1-5; 7 nucleotides align to TRBD1. Germline V gene lookup returns CDR1 MNHEY and CDR2 SMNVEV (reference sequence). CDR3 length: 17 amino acids. Trimming at V came to 4 bases and at J to 6 bases, leaving 15 bases not matched to a gene.